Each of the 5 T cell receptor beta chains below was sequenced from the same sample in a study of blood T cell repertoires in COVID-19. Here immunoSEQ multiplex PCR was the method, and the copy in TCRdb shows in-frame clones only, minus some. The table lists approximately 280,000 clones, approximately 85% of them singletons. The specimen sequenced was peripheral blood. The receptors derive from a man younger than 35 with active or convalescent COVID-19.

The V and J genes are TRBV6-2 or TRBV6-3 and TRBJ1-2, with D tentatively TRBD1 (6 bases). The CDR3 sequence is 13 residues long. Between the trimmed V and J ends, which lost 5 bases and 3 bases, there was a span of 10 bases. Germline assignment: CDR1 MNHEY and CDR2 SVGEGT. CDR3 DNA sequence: TGTGCCAGCAGTCTACAGGGCTACTATGGCTACACCTTC. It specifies CASSLQGYYGYTF.

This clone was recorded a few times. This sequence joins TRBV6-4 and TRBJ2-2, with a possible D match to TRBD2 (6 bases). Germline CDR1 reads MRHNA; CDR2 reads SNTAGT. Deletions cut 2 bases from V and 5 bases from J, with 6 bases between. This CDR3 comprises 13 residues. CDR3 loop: CASSDGGTGELFF. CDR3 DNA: TGTGCCAGCAGTGACGGGGGGACCGGGGAGCTGTTTTTT.

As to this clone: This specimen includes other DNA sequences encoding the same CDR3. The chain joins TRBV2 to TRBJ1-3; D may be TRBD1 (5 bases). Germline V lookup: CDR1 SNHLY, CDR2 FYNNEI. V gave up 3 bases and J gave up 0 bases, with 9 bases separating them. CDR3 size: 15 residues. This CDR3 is CASSEGGGSGNTIYF. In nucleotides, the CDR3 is TGTGCCAGCAGTGAGGGGGGTGGCTCTGGAAACACCATATATTTT.

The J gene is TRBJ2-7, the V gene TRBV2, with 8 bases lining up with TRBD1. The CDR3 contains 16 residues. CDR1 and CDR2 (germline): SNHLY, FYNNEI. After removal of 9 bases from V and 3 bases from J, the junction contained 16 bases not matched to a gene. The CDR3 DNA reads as TGTGCCAGTCAGATGACAGGGGTCATTATAGTCTACGAGCAGTACTTC. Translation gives CASQMTGVIIVYEQYF.

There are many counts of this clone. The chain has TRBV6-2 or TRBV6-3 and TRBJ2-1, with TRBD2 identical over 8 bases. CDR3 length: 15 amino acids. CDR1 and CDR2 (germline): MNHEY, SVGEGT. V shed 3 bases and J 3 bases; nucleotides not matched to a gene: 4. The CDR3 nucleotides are TGTGCCAGCAGTTATTGGCGGGGGGACTACAATGAGCAGTTCTTC. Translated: CASSYWRGDYNEQFF.